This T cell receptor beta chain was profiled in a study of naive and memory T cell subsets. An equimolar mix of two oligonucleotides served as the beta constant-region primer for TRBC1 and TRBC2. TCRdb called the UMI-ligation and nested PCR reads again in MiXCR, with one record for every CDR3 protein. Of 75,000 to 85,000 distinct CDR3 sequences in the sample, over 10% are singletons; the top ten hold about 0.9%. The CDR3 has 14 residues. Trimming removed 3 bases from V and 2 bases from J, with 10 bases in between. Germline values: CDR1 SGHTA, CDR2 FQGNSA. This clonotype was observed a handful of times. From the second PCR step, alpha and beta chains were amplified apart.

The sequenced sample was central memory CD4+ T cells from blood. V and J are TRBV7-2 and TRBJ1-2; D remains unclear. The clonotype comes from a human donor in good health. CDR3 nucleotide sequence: TGTGCCAGCAGCTTTCCGAACAGCAACTATGGCTACACCTTC. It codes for CASSFPNSNYGYTF.